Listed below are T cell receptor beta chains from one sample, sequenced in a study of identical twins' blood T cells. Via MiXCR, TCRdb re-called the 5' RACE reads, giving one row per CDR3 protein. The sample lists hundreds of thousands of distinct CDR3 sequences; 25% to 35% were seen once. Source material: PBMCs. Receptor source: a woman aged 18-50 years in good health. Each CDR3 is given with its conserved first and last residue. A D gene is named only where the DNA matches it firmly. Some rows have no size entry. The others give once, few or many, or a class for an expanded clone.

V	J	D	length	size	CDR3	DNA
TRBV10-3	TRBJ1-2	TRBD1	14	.	CAISVDRVTDGYTF	TGTGCCATCAGTGTCGACAGGGTAACAGATGGCTACACCTTC
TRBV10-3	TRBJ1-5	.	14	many	CAISESPPPGPQHF	TGTGCCATCAGTGAGTCGCCCCCTCCCGGTCCCCAGCATTTT
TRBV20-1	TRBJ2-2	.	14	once	CSADSGLITGELFF	TGCAGTGCTGACTCGGGACTCATAACCGGGGAGCTGTTTTTT
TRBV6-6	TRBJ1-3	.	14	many	CASNGRGSGNTIYF	TGTGCCAGCAATGGGAGGGGAAGTGGAAACACCATATATTTT
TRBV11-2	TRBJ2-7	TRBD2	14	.	CASSILAGLYEQYF	TGTGCCAGCAGCATACTAGCGGGACTTTACGAGCAGTACTTC
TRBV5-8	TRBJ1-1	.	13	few	CASSLGQTTEAFF	TGTGCCAGCAGCTTGGGACAGACCACTGAAGCTTTCTTT
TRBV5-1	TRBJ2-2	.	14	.	CASSFSRVLGELFF	TGCGCCAGCAGCTTTTCAAGAGTCCTCGGGGAGCTGTTTTTT
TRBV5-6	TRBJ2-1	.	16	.	CASSLLRQSSYNEQFF	TGTGCCAGCAGCTTGTTACGCCAGAGCTCCTACAATGAGCAGTTCTTC
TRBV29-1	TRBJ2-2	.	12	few	CSVEGESGELFF	TGCAGCGTTGAAGGGGAGTCCGGGGAGCTGTTTTTT
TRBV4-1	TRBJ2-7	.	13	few	CASSQTEGYEQYF	TGCGCCAGCAGCCAAACCGAGGGGTACGAGCAGTACTTC
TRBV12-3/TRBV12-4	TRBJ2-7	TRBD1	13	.	CASSTGGLSEQYF	TGTGCCAGCAGTACAGGGGGCTTAAGTGAGCAGTACTTC
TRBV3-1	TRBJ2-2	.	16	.	CASSTPGGLGTGELFF	TGTGCCAGCAGCACTCCCGGGGGCCTAGGCACCGGGGAGCTGTTTTTT